This record covers a single T cell receptor (beta chain). Antigen: not known. This specimen comes from a study of cytomegalovirus exposure and HLA in healthy donors. Study findings and constraints: Rarity held for most TCR sequences, but there were some public TCRs that occurred in many donors. Investigators reported approximately 170 TCR beta chains as tied to cytomegalovirus.

The CDR3 covers 14 residues. CDR1 SEHNR and CDR2 FQNEAQ come from the germline V gene (reference sequence). J lost 0 bases, V lost 4 bases, and 3 bases had no gene match. Primers: 60 Vbeta forward and 13 Jbeta reverse. Generated by immunoSEQ multiplex PCR, the TCRdb table keeps only in-frame clones and is missing some. This sample has some 120,000 clones; approximately 84% occur once, and the top ten carry over 0.2%. The V gene is TRBV7-9, the J gene TRBJ2-7; 7 positions match TRBD1. Sequencing was performed on PBMCs. The TCR originated in a man aged 50 to 60 in good health and CMV-seronegative. As DNA, the CDR3 is TGTGCCAGCAGCTCCCGGGACAGCTCCTACGAGCAGTACTTC. This encodes CASSSRDSSYEQYF.